The clone carrying this TCR beta chain has more than one count but fewer than ten. The antigen remains undetermined. This specimen belongs to a study of beta chain features in type 1 diabetes. In the study overall: Healthy donors resembled patients in age, gender and cell yields.

Via CD45RO/CCR7/CD25/CD127/CD95/CD27, cells of the CD4+ naive, central memory, regulatory and stem cell-like memory subsets were sorted. The authors reverse transcribed all of the isolated RNA, so sequencing captured expressed TCRB transcripts. The protocol was immunoSEQ multiplex PCR, while the TCRdb copy is restricted to in-frame clones and leaves out a portion. The sample consists of approximately 40,000 clones, roughly 45% of them appearing once. Whole-study findings and limits: Among type 1 diabetes patients, VDJ junctions had fewer insertions and more deletions.

The TCR comes from a woman under 40 in good health. Sequenced sample: stem cell memory CD4+ T cells from blood.

Written as DNA, the CDR3 is TGTGCCAGCAGCTTAGGCCCGGGCTCGGGATACATTCAGTACTTC. As protein: CASSLGPGSGYIQYF. V usage is TRBV7-2 and J usage is TRBJ2-4; the D gene is possibly TRBD2 (5 bases). The V and J ends lost 1 base and 8 bases respectively, with 15 bases between them. The CDR3 contains 15 residues. The germline gives CDR1 SGHTA, CDR2 FQGNSA.